This T cell receptor (beta chain) was retrieved from a study of T cells in Graves' hyperthyroidism and ophthalmopathy. The blood sample predates any ophthalmopathy symptoms, coming from first hyperthyroidism diagnosis. Out of over 7.5 ml of fresh peripheral blood came the PBMCs. Germline assignment: CDR1 SGHRS and CDR2 YFSETQ. The CDR3 consists of 15 residues. V was trimmed by 0 bases and J by 0 bases, leaving 9 bases between them. From RNA transcripts, TCR beta CDR3 regions were amplified. Researchers ran a first-round RT-PCR on the TCR CDR3 using the HTBI primer set. TCRdb ran MiXCR on the multiplex PCR reads and lists one entry per CDR3 protein. The sample lists around 240,000 distinct CDR3 sequences, about 15% occurring once.

This chain links TRBV5-1 with TRBJ1-2, with D unclear. The source is a woman aged 40 to 49 with Graves' hyperthyroidism that later progressed to Graves' ophthalmopathy. Sequenced sample: blood. The chain's CDR3 is CASSLAGGSNYGYTF. The CDR3 nucleotides read TGCGCCAGCAGCTTGGCCGGAGGGTCTAACTATGGCTACACCTTC.